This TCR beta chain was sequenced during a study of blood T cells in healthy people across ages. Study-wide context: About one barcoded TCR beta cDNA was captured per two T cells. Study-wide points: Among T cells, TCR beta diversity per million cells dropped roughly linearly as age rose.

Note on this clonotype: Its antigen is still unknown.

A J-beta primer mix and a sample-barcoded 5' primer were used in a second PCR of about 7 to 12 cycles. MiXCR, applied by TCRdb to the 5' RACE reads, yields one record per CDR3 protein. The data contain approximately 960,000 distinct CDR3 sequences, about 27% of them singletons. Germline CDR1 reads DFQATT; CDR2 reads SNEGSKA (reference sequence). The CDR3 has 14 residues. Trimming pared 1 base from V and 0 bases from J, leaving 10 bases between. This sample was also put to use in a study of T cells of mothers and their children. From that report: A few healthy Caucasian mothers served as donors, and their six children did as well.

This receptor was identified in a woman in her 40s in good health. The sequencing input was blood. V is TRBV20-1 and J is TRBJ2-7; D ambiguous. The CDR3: CSARAKGNSYEQYF. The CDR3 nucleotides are TGCAGTGCTAGAGCTAAAGGGAACTCCTACGAGCAGTACTTC.